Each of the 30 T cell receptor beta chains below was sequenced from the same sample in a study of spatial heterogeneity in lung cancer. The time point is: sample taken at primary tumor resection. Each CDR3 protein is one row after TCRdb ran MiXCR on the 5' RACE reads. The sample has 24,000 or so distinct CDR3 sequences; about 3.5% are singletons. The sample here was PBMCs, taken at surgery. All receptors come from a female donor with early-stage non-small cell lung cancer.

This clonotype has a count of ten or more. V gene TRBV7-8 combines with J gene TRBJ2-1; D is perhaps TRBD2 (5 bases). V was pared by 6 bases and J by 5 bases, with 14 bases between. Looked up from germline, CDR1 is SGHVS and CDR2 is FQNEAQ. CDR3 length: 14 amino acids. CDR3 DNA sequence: TGTGCCAGCAGGGCACCGGGAAATCACAATGAGCAGTTCTTC. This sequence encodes CASRAPGNHNEQFF.

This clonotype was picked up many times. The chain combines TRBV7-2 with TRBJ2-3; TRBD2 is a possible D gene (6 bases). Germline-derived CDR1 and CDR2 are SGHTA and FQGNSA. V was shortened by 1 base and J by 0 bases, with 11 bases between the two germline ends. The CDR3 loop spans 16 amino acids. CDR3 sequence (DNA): TGTGCCAGCAGCTTAGTGGGGGGATTTAGCACAGATACGCAGTATTTT. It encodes CASSLVGGFSTDTQYF.

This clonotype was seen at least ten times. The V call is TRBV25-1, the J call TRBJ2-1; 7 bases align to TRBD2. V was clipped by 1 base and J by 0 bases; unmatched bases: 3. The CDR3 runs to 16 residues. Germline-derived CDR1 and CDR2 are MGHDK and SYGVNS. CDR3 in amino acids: CASSELGGSSYNEQFF. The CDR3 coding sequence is TGTGCCAGCAGTGAATTAGGCGGGAGCTCCTACAATGAGCAGTTCTTC.

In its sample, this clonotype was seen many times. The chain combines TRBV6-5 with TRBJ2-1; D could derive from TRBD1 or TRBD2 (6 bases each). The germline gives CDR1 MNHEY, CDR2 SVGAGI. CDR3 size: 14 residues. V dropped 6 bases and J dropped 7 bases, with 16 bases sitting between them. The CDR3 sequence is CASSNLGGRNEQFF. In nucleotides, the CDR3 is TGTGCCAGCAGCAATTTGGGGGGCAGGAATGAGCAGTTCTTC.

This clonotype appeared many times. CDR3 region: CSALGLAGVYEQFF. DNA for the CDR3: TGCAGCGCGTTGGGACTAGCGGGAGTGTATGAGCAGTTCTTC. The rearrangement uses TRBV29-1 and TRBJ2-1; TRBD2 matches 14 bases. J lost 8 bases, V lost 7 bases, and 7 bases had no gene match. CDR3 length equals 14 residues. Germline V lookup: CDR1 SQVTM, CDR2 ANQGSEA.

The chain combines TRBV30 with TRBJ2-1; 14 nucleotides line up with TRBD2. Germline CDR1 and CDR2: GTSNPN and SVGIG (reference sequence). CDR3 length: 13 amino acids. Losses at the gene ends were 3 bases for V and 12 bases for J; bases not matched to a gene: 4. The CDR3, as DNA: TGTGCCTGGAGCCGCGGACTAGCGGGAGGGCAGTTCTTC. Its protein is CAWSRGLAGGQFF.

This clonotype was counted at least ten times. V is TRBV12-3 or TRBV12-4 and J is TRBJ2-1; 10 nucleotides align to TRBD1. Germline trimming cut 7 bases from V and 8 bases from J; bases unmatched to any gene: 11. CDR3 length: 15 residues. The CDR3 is CASTKGTGVIYEQFF. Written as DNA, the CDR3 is TGTGCCAGCACCAAGGGGACAGGGGTTATCTATGAGCAGTTCTTC.

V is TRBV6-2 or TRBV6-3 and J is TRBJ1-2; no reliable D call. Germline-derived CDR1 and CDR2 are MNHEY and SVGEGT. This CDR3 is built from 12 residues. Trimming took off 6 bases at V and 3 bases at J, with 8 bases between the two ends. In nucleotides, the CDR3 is TGTGCCAGCAGCGGGCCATACTATGGCTACACCTTC. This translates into CASSGPYYGYTF.

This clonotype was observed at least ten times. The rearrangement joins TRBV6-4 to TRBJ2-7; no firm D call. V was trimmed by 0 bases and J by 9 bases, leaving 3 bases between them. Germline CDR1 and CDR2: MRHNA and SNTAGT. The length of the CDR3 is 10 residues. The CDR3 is CASSDSRQYF. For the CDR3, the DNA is TGTGCCAGCAGTGACTCGAGGCAGTACTTC.

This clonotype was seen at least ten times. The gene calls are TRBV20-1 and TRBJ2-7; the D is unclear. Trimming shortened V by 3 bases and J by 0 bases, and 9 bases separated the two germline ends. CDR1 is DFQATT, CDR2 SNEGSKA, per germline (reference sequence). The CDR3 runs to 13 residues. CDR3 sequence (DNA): TGCAGTGCTAGCGGGCAAAGCTCCTACGAGCAGTACTTC. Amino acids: CSASGQSSYEQYF.

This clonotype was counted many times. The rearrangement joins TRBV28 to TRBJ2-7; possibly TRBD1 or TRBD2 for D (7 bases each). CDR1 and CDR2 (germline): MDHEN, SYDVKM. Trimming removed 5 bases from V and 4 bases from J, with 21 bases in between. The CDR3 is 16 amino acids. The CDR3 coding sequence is TGTGCCAGCAGTCTCAGCGGGACAGATCAAATGTACGAGCAGTACTTC. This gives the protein CASSLSGTDQMYEQYF.

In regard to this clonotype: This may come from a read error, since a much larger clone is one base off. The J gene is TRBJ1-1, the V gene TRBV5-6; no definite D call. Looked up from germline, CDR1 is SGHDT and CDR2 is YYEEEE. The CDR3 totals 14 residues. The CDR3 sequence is CAGSLDAIGPEAFF. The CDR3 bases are TGTGCCGGCAGCTTGGATGCGATCGGTCCTGAAGCTTTCTTT.

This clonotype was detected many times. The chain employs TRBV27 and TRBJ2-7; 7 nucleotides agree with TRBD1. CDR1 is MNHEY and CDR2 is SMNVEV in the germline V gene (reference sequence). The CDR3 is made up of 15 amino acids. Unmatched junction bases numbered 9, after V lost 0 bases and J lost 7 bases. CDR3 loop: CASSLSPDRAEEQYF. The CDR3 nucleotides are TGTGCCAGCAGTTTATCCCCCGACAGGGCGGAGGAGCAGTACTTC.

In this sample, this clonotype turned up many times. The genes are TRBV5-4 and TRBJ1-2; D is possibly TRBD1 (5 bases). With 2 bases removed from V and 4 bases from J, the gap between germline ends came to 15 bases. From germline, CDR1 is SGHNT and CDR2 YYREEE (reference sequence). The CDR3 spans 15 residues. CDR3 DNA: TGTGCCAGCAGCTTCTCCCAGGGTGCTGCCTATGGCTACACCTTC. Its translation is CASSFSQGAAYGYTF.

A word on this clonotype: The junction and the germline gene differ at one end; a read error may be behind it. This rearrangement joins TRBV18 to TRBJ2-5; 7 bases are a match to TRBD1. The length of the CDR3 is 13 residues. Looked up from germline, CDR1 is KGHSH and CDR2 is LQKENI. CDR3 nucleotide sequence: TGTGTCAGCGTCAGGGACAGCCAAGAGACCCAGTACTTC. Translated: CVSVRDSQETQYF.

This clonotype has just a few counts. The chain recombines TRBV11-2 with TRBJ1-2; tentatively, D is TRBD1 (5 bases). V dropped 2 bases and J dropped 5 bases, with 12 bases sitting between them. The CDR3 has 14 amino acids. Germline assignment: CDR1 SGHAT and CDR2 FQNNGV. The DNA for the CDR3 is TGTGCCAGCAGCTTAACAGGCGGATGGTATGGCTACACCTTC. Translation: CASSLTGGWYGYTF.

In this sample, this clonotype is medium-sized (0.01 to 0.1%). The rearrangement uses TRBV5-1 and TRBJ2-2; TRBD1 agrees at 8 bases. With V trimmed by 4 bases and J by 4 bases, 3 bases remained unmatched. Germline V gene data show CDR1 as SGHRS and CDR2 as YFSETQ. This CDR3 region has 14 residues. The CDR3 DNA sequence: TGCGCCAGCAGCCCGGGACAGGTCACCGGGGAGCTGTTTTTT. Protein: CASSPGQVTGELFF.

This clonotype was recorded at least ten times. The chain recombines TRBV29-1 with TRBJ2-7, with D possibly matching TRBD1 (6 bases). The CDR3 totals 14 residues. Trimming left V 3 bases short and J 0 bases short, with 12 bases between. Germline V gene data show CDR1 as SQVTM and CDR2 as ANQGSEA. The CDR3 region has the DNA TGCAGCGTTGACATATCAGGGGACTCCTACGAGCAGTACTTC. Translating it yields CSVDISGDSYEQYF.

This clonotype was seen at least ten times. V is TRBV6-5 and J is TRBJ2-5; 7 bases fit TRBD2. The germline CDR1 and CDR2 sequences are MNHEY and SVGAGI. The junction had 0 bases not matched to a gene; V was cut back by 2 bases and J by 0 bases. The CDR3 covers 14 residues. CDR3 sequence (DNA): TGTGCCAGCAGTTACGGGGGGGACCAAGAGACCCAGTACTTC. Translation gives CASSYGGDQETQYF.

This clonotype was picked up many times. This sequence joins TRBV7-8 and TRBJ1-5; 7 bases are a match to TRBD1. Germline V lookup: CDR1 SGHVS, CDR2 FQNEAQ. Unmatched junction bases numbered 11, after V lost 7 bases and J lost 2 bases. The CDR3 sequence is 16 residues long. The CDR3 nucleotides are TGTGCCAGCACAGGGGGGCCGGTTGAGGGCAATCAGCCCCAGCATTTT. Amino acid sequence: CASTGGPVEGNQPQHF.

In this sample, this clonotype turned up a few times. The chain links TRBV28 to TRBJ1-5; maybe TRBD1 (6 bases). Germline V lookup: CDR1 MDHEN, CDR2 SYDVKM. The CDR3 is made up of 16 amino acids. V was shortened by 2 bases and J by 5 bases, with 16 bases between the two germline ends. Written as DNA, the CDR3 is TGTGCCAGCAGTTTAGGACAGAGGAACGCTTATCAGCCCCAGCATTTT. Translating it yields CASSLGQRNAYQPQHF.

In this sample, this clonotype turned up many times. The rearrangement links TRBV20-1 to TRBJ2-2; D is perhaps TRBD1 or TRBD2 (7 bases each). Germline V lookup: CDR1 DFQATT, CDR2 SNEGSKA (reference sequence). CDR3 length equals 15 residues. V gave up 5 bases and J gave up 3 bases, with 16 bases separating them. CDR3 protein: CSASSGDRDTGELFF. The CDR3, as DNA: TGCAGTGCTTCGAGCGGGGACAGAGACACCGGGGAGCTGTTTTTT.

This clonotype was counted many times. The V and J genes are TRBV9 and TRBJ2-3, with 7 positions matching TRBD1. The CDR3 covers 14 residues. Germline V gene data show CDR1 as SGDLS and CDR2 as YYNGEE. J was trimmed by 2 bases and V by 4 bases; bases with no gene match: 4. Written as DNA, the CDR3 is TGTGCCAGCAGCCCGACAGGGAACACAGATACGCAGTATTTT. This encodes CASSPTGNTDTQYF.

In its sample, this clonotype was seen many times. The CDR3 coding sequence is TGTGCCAGCAGCGTATATCCGGAGTTGAACACCGGGGAGCTGTTTTTT. Translating it yields CASSVYPELNTGELFF. The rearrangement links TRBV9 to TRBJ2-2; D is undetermined. Germline V gives CDR1 SGDLS, CDR2 YYNGEE. V gave up 1 base and J gave up 1 base, with 11 bases separating them. This CDR3 is 16 amino acids long.

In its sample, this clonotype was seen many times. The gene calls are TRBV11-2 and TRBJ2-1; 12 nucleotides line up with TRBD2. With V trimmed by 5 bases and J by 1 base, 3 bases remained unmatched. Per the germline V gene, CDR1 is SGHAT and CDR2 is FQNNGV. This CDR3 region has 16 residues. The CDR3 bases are TGTGCCAGCAGCCGGGGACTAGCGGGTTCCTACAATGAGCAGTTCTTC. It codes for CASSRGLAGSYNEQFF.

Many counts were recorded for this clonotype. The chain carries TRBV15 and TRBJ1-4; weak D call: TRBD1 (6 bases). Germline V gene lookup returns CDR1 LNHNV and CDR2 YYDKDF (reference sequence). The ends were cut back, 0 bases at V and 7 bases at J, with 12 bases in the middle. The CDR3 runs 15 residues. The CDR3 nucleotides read TGTGCCACCAGCAGAGATCTAAGGGGGGGTGAAAAACTGTTTTTT. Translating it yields CATSRDLRGGEKLFF.

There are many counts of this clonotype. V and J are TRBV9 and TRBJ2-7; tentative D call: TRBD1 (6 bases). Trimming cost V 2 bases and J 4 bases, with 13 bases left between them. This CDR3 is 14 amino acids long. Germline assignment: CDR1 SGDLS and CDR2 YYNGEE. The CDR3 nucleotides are TGTGCCAGCAGCGTCGGAACAGGGATATACGAGCAGTACTTC. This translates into CASSVGTGIYEQYF.

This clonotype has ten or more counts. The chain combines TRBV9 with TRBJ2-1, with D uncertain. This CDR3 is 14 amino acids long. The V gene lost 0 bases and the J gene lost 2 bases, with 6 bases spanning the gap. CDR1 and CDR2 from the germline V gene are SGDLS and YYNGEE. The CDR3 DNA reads TGTGCCAGCAGCGTAGTTAGCACCTACAATGAGCAGTTCTTC. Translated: CASSVVSTYNEQFF.

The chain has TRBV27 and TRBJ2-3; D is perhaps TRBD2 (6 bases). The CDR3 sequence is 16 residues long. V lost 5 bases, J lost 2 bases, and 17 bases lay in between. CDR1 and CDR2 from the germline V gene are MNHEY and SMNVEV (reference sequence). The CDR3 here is CASSPRDWINTDTQYF. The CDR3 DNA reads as TGTGCCAGCAGTCCGCGGGACTGGATAAACACAGATACGCAGTATTTT.

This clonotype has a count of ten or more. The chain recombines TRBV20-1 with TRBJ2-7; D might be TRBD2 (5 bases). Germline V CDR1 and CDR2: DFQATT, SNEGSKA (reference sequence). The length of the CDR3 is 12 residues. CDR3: CSATTRAYEQYF. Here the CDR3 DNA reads TGCAGCGCAACCACGCGGGCCTACGAGCAGTACTTC.